What follows are 26 T cell receptor beta chains derived from one specimen sequenced in a study of response to subunit inactivated influenza vaccine. From the RT-PCR reads, TCRdb called clonotypes with MiXCR, one entry per CDR3 protein. Of roughly 710,000 distinct CDR3 sequences listed, around 13% are singletons. The sample here was PBMCs from blood, taken around two weeks before vaccination. The receptors come from a man in his fifties or sixties who received an inactivated influenza vaccine.

This clonotype was counted between two and nine times. This rearrangement joins TRBV20-1 to TRBJ2-5; D is perhaps TRBD1 (5 bases). Germline CDR1 is DFQATT and CDR2 is SNEGSKA (reference sequence). V shed 0 bases and J shed 2 bases, with 10 bases lying between them. This CDR3 contains 14 residues. CDR3: CSARDGHWQETQYF. The CDR3 nucleotides read TGCAGTGCTAGAGACGGACATTGGCAAGAGACCCAGTACTTC.

V is TRBV30 and J is TRBJ1-1; D is unresolved. The CDR3 extends over 14 amino acids. Trimming stripped 3 bases from V and 4 bases from J, with 15 bases between. CDR1 GTSNPN and CDR2 SVGIG come from the germline V gene (reference sequence). CDR3 residues: CAWRPGAAVTEAFF. The DNA of the CDR3 is TGTGCCTGGAGGCCGGGTGCGGCGGTCACTGAAGCTTTCTTT.

V gene TRBV28 combines with J gene TRBJ1-2, with 9 bases lining up with TRBD1. V was clipped by 4 bases and J by 8 bases; unmatched bases: 2. This CDR3 has 12 residues. The germline gives CDR1 MDHEN, CDR2 SYDVKM. This CDR3 reads CASSYRGQGYTF. The CDR3 bases are TGTGCCAGCAGTTACAGGGGGCAAGGCTACACCTTC.

This clonotype has more than one count but fewer than ten. The chain couples TRBV11-1 to TRBJ2-1, with 13 bases lining up with TRBD2. J gave up 0 bases and V 4 bases, and 6 bases lay outside the gene matches. This CDR3 has 18 amino acids. The germline V gene has CDR1 SGHAT and CDR2 FQDESV (reference sequence). The CDR3 sequence: CASSSPWTSGSSYNEQFF. In DNA, the CDR3 is TGTGCCAGCAGCTCCCCGTGGACTAGCGGGAGCTCCTACAATGAGCAGTTCTTC.

This clonotype was counted a few times. This chain connects TRBV4-1 to TRBJ2-7, with D unresolved. CDR1 and CDR2 (germline): MGHRA, YSYEKL. The germline V and J ends were trimmed by 1 base and 0 bases, with 13 bases remaining between them. The CDR3 extends over 16 amino acids. The CDR3 sequence: CASSQVPRSSSYEQYF. In DNA, the CDR3 is TGCGCCAGCAGCCAAGTCCCCCGGTCTAGCTCCTACGAGCAGTACTTC.

This clonotype showed up just a few times. J is TRBJ1-6 and V is TRBV20-1, with D perhaps matching TRBD1 (5 bases). CDR3 length equals 13 residues. The germline V gene encodes CDR1 DFQATT and CDR2 SNEGSKA (reference sequence). V was pared by 1 base and J by 10 bases, with 11 bases between. Written as DNA, the CDR3 is TGCAGTGCTAGAGTAAGCAGGGACTCACCCCTCCACTTT. It translates to CSARVSRDSPLHF.

The chain employs TRBV11-2 and TRBJ2-1; D is uncertain. The V gene lost 5 bases and the J gene lost 5 bases, with 10 bases spanning the gap. Germline V gene lookup returns CDR1 SGHAT and CDR2 FQNNGV. There are 13 residues in the CDR3. CDR3: CASSPTPNNEQFF. CDR3 sequence (DNA): TGTGCCAGCAGCCCGACCCCAAACAATGAGCAGTTCTTC.

This clonotype was seen more than once but under ten times. The chain links TRBV20-1 to TRBJ2-5; possible D gene TRBD1, 6 bases. V was pared by 3 bases and J by 0 bases, with 11 bases between. Germline CDR1 is DFQATT and CDR2 is SNEGSKA (reference sequence). The length of the CDR3 is 14 residues. This chain's CDR3 is CSARNTGYQETQYF. CDR3 bases: TGCAGTGCTAGGAATACAGGGTACCAAGAGACCCAGTACTTC.

Worth noting for this clonotype: One junction end does not reproduce the germline sequence, and a read error may be involved. The rearrangement joins TRBV6-1 to TRBJ1-1; 9 bases line up with TRBD1. Germline values: CDR1 MNHNS, CDR2 SASEGT. This CDR3 contains 15 residues. The DNA of the CDR3 is TGTGCCAGCAGTGATGCGACAGGGGGACTGGGTGAAGCTTTGTTT. Its protein is CASSDATGGLGEALF.

V usage is TRBV28 and J usage is TRBJ2-3, with D possibly TRBD2 on 5 matching bases. Per germline, CDR1 MDHEN and CDR2 SYDVKM. The CDR3 has 12 amino acids. The ends were cut back, 10 bases at V and 5 bases at J, with 13 bases in the middle. CDR3 in amino acids: CATTPGLDTQYF. In nucleotides, the CDR3 is TGTGCCACCACCCCGGGGTTAGATACGCAGTATTTT.

This clonotype turned up a few times. The rearrangement joins TRBV6-1 to TRBJ2-2; no clear D gene. V was clipped by 6 bases and J by 3 bases, with 11 bases between them. This CDR3 spans 14 amino acids. CDR1 is MNHNS, CDR2 SASEGT, per germline. CDR3 region: CASRGAIDTGELFF. The CDR3, as DNA: TGTGCCAGCAGGGGCGCAATAGACACCGGGGAGCTGTTTTTT.

This clonotype was picked up many times. For the CDR3, the DNA is TGTGCCAGCAGCTTAGGGGGGGGTAGTAACTATGGCTACACCTTC. This translates into CASSLGGGSNYGYTF. The V and J genes are TRBV7-6 and TRBJ1-2; D is perhaps TRBD1 (5 bases). Trimming removed 1 base from V and 1 base from J, with 10 bases in between. Germline V gene sequence: CDR1 SGHVS, CDR2 FNYEAQ. The CDR3 contains 15 residues.

The V gene is TRBV12-3 or TRBV12-4, the J gene TRBJ2-7; maybe TRBD2 (5 bases). V was shortened by 1 base and J by 6 bases, with 10 bases between the two germline ends. This CDR3 has 13 residues. The CDR3 here is CASSLGRSAEQYF. Here the CDR3 DNA reads TGTGCCAGCAGTTTAGGACGTAGCGCCGAGCAGTACTTC.

This sequence joins TRBV20-1 and TRBJ2-1, with 8 bases that match TRBD2. Germline V gives CDR1 DFQATT, CDR2 SNEGSKA (reference sequence). The CDR3 sequence is 15 residues long. V was pared by 1 base and J by 2 bases, with 4 bases of the junction left unmatched. The CDR3 bases are TGCAGTGCTAGAGCTACTAGCGGAGCCTACAATGAGCAGTTCTTC. Its protein is CSARATSGAYNEQFF.

The sample holds a few counts of this clonotype. The chain combines TRBV11-2 with TRBJ2-1; 9 bases are a match to TRBD2. Germline-derived CDR1 and CDR2 are SGHAT and FQNNGV. Unmatched junction bases numbered 7, after V lost 6 bases and J lost 4 bases. The length of the CDR3 is 15 residues. This chain's CDR3 is CASREREALYNEQFF. CDR3 bases: TGTGCCAGCAGAGAGCGGGAGGCCTTATACAATGAGCAGTTCTTC.

This clonotype was picked up a small number of times. The chain couples TRBV11-2 to TRBJ2-7; no clear D. The germline V and J ends were trimmed by 0 bases and 9 bases, with 9 bases remaining between them. This CDR3 has 12 residues. Germline CDR1 and CDR2: SGHAT and FQNNGV. The CDR3 is CASSLDRYSQYF. The DNA of the CDR3 is TGTGCCAGCAGCTTAGATCGCTATTCGCAGTACTTC. Combining the CDR3 with reference TRBV11-2 and TRBJ2-7 gives the whole variable domain EAGVAQSPRYKIIEKRQSVAFWCNPISGHATLYWYQQILGQGPKLLIQFQNNGVVDDSQLPKDRFSAERLKGVDSTLKIQPAKLEDSAVYLCASSLDRYSQYFGPGTRLTVT.

There are a few counts of this clonotype. The gene calls are TRBV6-1 and TRBJ2-2; unclear D gene. V shed 2 bases and J shed 6 bases, with 13 bases lying between them. Germline V gives CDR1 MNHNS, CDR2 SASEGT. The length of the CDR3 is 15 residues. CDR3 coding DNA: TGTGCCAGCAGTGAATATACGGGTATTGCCGGGGAGCTGTTTTTT. Protein: CASSEYTGIAGELFF.

This clonotype occurred many times. The rearrangement joins TRBV3-1 to TRBJ1-6; unclear D gene. This CDR3 is 13 amino acids long. Germline lookup yields CDR1 LGHDT and CDR2 YNNKEL (reference sequence). Trimming shortened V by 0 bases and J by 6 bases, and 3 bases separated the two germline ends. For the CDR3, the DNA is TGTGCCAGCAGCCAAGACCTTAATTCACCCCTCCACTTT. This translates into CASSQDLNSPLHF.

V usage is TRBV18 and J usage is TRBJ2-7; D remains unclear. The ends were cut back, 6 bases at V and 6 bases at J, with 15 bases in the middle. Per the germline V gene, CDR1 is KGHSH and CDR2 is LQKENI. This CDR3 is built from 13 residues. The DNA of the CDR3 is TGTGCCAGCTCCTTGGATTACGGCAGCGAGCAGTACTTC. Its protein is CASSLDYGSEQYF.

The table lists this clonotype with many counts. The genes are TRBV9 and TRBJ2-1; 8 nucleotides line up with TRBD2. Germline V CDR1 and CDR2: SGDLS, YYNGEE. The CDR3 contains 15 residues. The ends lost 3 bases at V and 3 bases at J; junction bases unmatched: 5. The CDR3 bases are TGTGCCAGCAGCGAGGGACTAGAGTACTACAATGAGCAGTTCTTC. It translates to CASSEGLEYYNEQFF.

V usage is TRBV11-2 and J usage is TRBJ2-7; 9 bases align to TRBD2. This CDR3 has 15 amino acids. Germline lookup yields CDR1 SGHAT and CDR2 FQNNGV. With V trimmed by 4 bases and J by 0 bases, 4 bases remained unmatched. This CDR3 is CASSSLAGNSYEQYF. The DNA for the CDR3 is TGTGCCAGCAGCTCACTAGCGGGCAACTCCTACGAGCAGTACTTC.

This clonotype was detected only a few times. The V and J genes are TRBV7-2 and TRBJ2-1; TRBD2 aligns across 9 bases. Germline-derived CDR1 and CDR2 are SGHTA and FQGNSA. The V gene end was trimmed by 2 bases and the J gene end by 8 bases; junction bases not matched to a gene: 4. This CDR3 is built from 14 residues. The CDR3: CASSLSGRNYEQFF. The CDR3, as DNA: TGTGCCAGCAGCTTAAGCGGGAGGAATTATGAGCAGTTCTTC.

This clonotype has ten or more counts. The rearrangement uses TRBV24-1 and TRBJ2-2; TRBD1 or TRBD2 may be the D gene (6 bases each). CDR1 KGHDR and CDR2 SFDVKD come from the germline V gene. V shed 3 bases and J shed 6 bases, with 19 bases lying between them. This CDR3 has 17 amino acids. The CDR3 sequence is CATSDNRGRTRPGELFF. The CDR3, as DNA: TGTGCCACCAGTGATAACCGGGGGCGGACTCGGCCCGGGGAGCTGTTTTTT.

The CDR3 DNA is TGTGCCAGCAGCCCCCTCGGGACTAGCTCACAAGAGACCCAGTACTTC. Residues: CASSPLGTSSQETQYF. The chain recombines TRBV12-3 or TRBV12-4 with TRBJ2-5; the match to TRBD2 covers 9 bases. CDR3 length: 16 amino acids. J gave up 2 bases and V 6 bases, and 10 bases lay outside the gene matches.

This clonotype was seen more than once but under ten times. The genes are TRBV7-2 and TRBJ2-7, with a weak D call TRBD1 (7 bases). Germline values: CDR1 SGHTA, CDR2 FQGNSA. The CDR3 is made up of 15 amino acids. Trimming removed 4 bases at V and 4 bases at J, with 17 bases between. CDR3 DNA: TGTGCCAGCAGCTCGCTGACAGGGAGGAATTACGAGCAGTACTTC. Translated: CASSSLTGRNYEQYF.

The V and J genes are TRBV6-5 and TRBJ2-7, with 7 bases identical to TRBD2. After removal of 3 bases from V and 2 bases from J, the junction contained 7 bases not matched to a gene. Germline-derived CDR1 and CDR2 are MNHEY and SVGAGI. The length of the CDR3 is 15 residues. The CDR3: CASSYKRDYPYEQYF. The CDR3 DNA sequence: TGTGCCAGCAGTTATAAGAGGGACTACCCCTACGAGCAGTACTTC.